This paragraph covers one TCR beta chain sequence. This clonotype turned up a few times. No antigen is known for it. No per-base quality is available; no much larger clone lies one base away. Libraries were prepared through RT-PCR. TCRdb shows the sequencer as Illumina HiSeq 2500. TCRdb reprocessing: public reads trimmed at Q25 with fastp, clones called with MiXCR, in-frame beta chains kept. For every CDR3 protein sequence, its rows merge into one entry that carries the most common genes and DNA. In this sample the table shows some 640,000 distinct CDR3 sequences, roughly 14% of which occur a single time. 6% to 7% of the sample comes from the top ten. This entry is derived from a study of response to subunit inactivated influenza vaccine (dated by TCRdb to the late 2010s). In the study overall: Deep quantitative T cell receptor repertoire profiling was used in the study to track responses to a trivalent subunit inactivated influenza vaccine. General study outcomes and caveats: According to the authors, only a limited number of new T cells may be recruited by each seasonal influenza vaccination.

The CDR3 runs 18 amino acids, cysteine and phenylalanine included. Only CDR3 DNA remains: 54 bases, in frame from the first base. V is trimmed back by 3 bases and J by 0 bases, and the junction contains 8 bases that no gene match accounts for. For CDR1 and CDR2, the germline V gene (reference sequence) lists SGHKS and YYEKEE. This material consisted of PBMCs from blood, taken 14 to 15 days before vaccination. This receptor chain uses TRBV5-5 and TRBJ2-1, and 11 junction bases match TRBD2. The sequence was collected from a man over 45 who received an inactivated influenza vaccine. Donor details come from another sample of the same person, matched by shared clones. The DNA sequence is given as TGTGCCAGCAGCTCCCGACTAGCGGGAACCAGCTCCTACAATGAGCAGTTCTTC. It specifies CASSSRLAGTSSYNEQFF.